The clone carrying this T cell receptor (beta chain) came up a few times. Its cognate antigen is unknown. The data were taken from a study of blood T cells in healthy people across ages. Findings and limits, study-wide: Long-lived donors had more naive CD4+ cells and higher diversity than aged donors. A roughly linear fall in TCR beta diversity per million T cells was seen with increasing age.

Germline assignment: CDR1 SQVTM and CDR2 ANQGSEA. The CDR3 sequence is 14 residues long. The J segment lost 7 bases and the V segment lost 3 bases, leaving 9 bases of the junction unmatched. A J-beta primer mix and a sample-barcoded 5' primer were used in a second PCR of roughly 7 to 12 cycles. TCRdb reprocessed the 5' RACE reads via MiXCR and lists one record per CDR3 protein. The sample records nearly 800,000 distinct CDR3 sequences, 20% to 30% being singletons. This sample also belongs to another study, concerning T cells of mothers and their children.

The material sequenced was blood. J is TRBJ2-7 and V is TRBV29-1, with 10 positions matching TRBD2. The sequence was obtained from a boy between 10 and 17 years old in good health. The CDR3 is CSVDGLAGAGEQYF. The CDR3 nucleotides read TGCAGCGTTGACGGTCTAGCGGGAGCGGGGGAGCAGTACTTC.